Listed here is a single TCR beta chain. The entry originates in a study of control samples from healthy donors and cancer patients. TCRdb's copy holds only in-frame clones and misses some; the assay was immunoSEQ multiplex PCR. The table lists tens of thousands of clones, about four fifths of them singletons, with 2.9% in the top ten. CDR1 and CDR2 from the germline V gene are LGHDT and YNNKEL (reference sequence). The CDR3 is made up of 11 amino acids. The ends were cut back, 1 base at V and 6 bases at J, with 0 bases in the middle. This chain links TRBV3-1 (or the pseudogene TRBV3-2) with TRBJ2-2; D is undetermined. The sequencing input was PBMCs. This sequence originates from a woman in her 50s with lung cancer. DNA of the CDR3: TGTGCCAGCAGCCAAGCCGGGGAGCTGTTTTTT. Translation: CASSQAGELFF.